A selection of T cell receptor beta chains follows, all from one sample in a study of blood T cell repertoires in COVID-19. TCRdb keeps only in-frame clones here, not all; method: immunoSEQ multiplex PCR. Of under 200,000 clones in the sample, 86% were seen once. The specimen was peripheral blood. The receptors shown here come from a woman aged 55-69 years with COVID-19, enrolled during active disease. The CDR3 runs from the conserved cysteine through the conserved F or W. A D gene is named only where the DNA matches it firmly. Clone size is not always given. Where it is, it says once, few, many or a class for expanded clones.

TRBV7-9	16	.	.	TRBJ1-6	CASSPYRQVGDSPLHF	TGTGCCAGCAGCCCCTACCGACAGGTCGGGGATTCACCCCTCCACTTT
TRBV19	13	.	.	TRBJ1-3	CASSDSSGNTIYF	TGTGCCAGTAGTGACAGCTCTGGAAACACCATATATTTT
TRBV4-1	14	.	.	TRBJ2-1	CASSQKSVADEQFF	TGCGCCAGCAGCCAAAAATCTGTCGCGGATGAGCAGTTCTTC
TRBV7-2	11	.	.	TRBJ1-2	CASRAVYGYTF	TGTGCCAGCAGGGCAGTCTATGGCTACACCTTC
TRBV5-1	17	TRBD2	.	TRBJ2-7	CASRNPGLAGSSYEQYF	TGCGCCAGCAGGAATCCGGGACTAGCGGGTTCCTCCTACGAGCAGTACTTC
TRBV19	16	TRBD2	.	TRBJ2-3	CASTKAPGRVADTQYF	TGTGCCAGTACCAAAGCCCCAGGGAGGGTGGCAGATACGCAGTATTTT
TRBV5-8	17	TRBD2	.	TRBJ2-2	CASSPSRLAGATGELFF	TGTGCCAGCAGCCCCTCGAGACTAGCGGGAGCTACCGGGGAGCTGTTTTTT
TRBV4-3	15	TRBD1	.	TRBJ1-2	CASRQGLGQGYGYTF	TGCGCCAGCAGACAGGGCTTGGGACAGGGTTACGGCTACACCTTC
TRBV29-1	15	TRBD1	once	TRBJ2-7	CSVDGTEGKAYEQYF	TGCAGCGTTGATGGGACAGAAGGTAAAGCCTACGAGCAGTACTTC
TRBV4-2	14	.	.	TRBJ2-6	CASRDSSGANVLTF	TGTGCCAGCAGAGACAGCTCTGGGGCCAACGTCCTGACTTTC
TRBV27	18	TRBD2	.	TRBJ2-5	CASGRSGGVHSWQETQYF	TGTGCCAGCGGACGCTCTGGGGGGGTTCATTCGTGGCAAGAGACCCAGTACTTC
TRBV6-4	14	TRBD1	.	TRBJ1-5	CASSGHRGPQPQHF	TGTGCCAGCAGTGGCCACAGGGGACCTCAGCCCCAGCATTTT
TRBV14	13	TRBD2	once	TRBJ2-1	CASSQVLLADQFF	TGTGCCAGCAGCCAAGTTTTACTAGCGGACCAGTTCTTC
TRBV27	13	.	.	TRBJ2-7	CASSSTHSGEQYF	TGTGCCAGCAGTTCGACCCATAGCGGCGAGCAGTACTTC
TRBV4-2	16	TRBD1	.	TRBJ2-7	CASSALRQGASYEQYF	TGTGCCAGCAGCGCCCTCCGACAGGGGGCCTCCTACGAGCAGTACTTC
TRBV7-3	13	.	.	TRBJ2-1	CASSLNYVDEQFF	TGTGCCAGCAGCTTAAACTATGTCGATGAGCAGTTCTTC